This is a list of T cell receptor beta chains from one sample in a study of shared clonotypes between healthy human individuals. The table came from immunoSEQ multiplex PCR; TCRdb's copy has only in-frame clones and leaves some out. The sample consists of about 1 million clones, about 75% of them appearing once. The material sequenced was memory CD4+ T cells sorted from blood. These receptors were taken from a man aged 18 to 30 in good health. Each CDR3 is given with its conserved first and last residue. The D gene is left open where the match is weak. Size tells how often a clone was seen (once, few, many) or the class of an expanded clone, and some rows leave it out.

J gene	V gene	clone size	D gene	CDR3 DNA	CDR3 protein
TRBJ2-1	TRBV5-1	.	.	TGCGCCAGCAGCTTGGGAGCGGAGACCTACAATGAGCAGTTCTTC	CASSLGAETYNEQFF
TRBJ1-1	TRBV18	.	.	TGTGCCGGCGCGGGGAACACTGAAGCTTTCTTT	CAGAGNTEAFF
TRBJ1-5	TRBV6-4	.	.	TGTGCCAGCAGTGACGAGCAGGGCCTCAATCAGCCCCAGCATTTT	CASSDEQGLNQPQHF
TRBJ1-2	TRBV27	.	.	TGTGCCAGCAGTTTCCGGGACTCCAGGGGCTACACCTTC	CASSFRDSRGYTF
TRBJ2-1	TRBV2	few	.	TGTGCCAGCAGTGAGGTGGCTGAGCAGTTCTTC	CASSEVAEQFF
TRBJ2-2	TRBV5-1	.	TRBD1	TGCGCCAGTCGGACAGGGGGTAACACCGGGGAGCTGTTTTTT	CASRTGGNTGELFF
TRBJ2-5	TRBV19	.	TRBD1	TGTGCCAGTAGTATCCTTCACCCGGGACAGGGTCAAGAGACCCAGTACTTC	CASSILHPGQGQETQYF
TRBJ1-5	TRBV30	.	.	TGTGCCTGGAGTGAGTACAATCAGCCCCAGCATTTT	CAWSEYNQPQHF
TRBJ2-7	TRBV9	.	.	TGTGCCAGCAGCGTAAGTTGGCCCAAGACCTACGAGCAGTACTTC	CASSVSWPKTYEQYF
TRBJ1-1	TRBV5-1	.	.	TGCGCCAGCAGCTTGGGGGTGGGGCGGGTGGCCACTGAAGCTTTCTTT	CASSLGVGRVATEAFF
TRBJ2-2	TRBV7-2	.	.	TGTGCCAGCAGCCGTACCGGGTCCACCGGGGAGCTGTTTTTT	CASSRTGSTGELFF
TRBJ1-2	TRBV7-9	few	.	TGTGCCAGCAGCTTACGGTTCGGAGGGGACTATGGCTACACCTTC	CASSLRFGGDYGYTF
TRBJ1-1	TRBV6-5	.	.	TGTGCCAGCAGCCCCTTGGAGGGGGGTGAAGCTTTCTTT	CASSPLEGGEAFF
TRBJ2-5	TRBV5-1	.	TRBD1	TGCGCCAGCACCGGACAGGGGCAGGGAGAGACCCAGTACTTC	CASTGQGQGETQYF
TRBJ2-1	TRBV28	.	TRBD1	TGTGCCAGCAGTCTATTACAGGGGAACAATGAGCAGTTCTTC	CASSLLQGNNEQFF
TRBJ2-2	TRBV2	few	.	TGTGCCAGCATTAGGAGGACGGGGAACACCGGGGAGCTGTTTTTT	CASIRRTGNTGELFF
TRBJ1-2	TRBV30	.	TRBD1	TGTGCCTGGAGTGTGGGACAGGGCTATGGCTACACCTTC	CAWSVGQGYGYTF
TRBJ1-4	TRBV4-1	.	.	TGCGCCAGCAGCCAAGATCGGGAGAGGAGAACTAATGAAAAACTGTTTTTT	CASSQDRERRTNEKLFF
TRBJ1-1	TRBV19	.	.	TGTGCCAGTAGCTGGGGGCAGGGTGGAGCTTTCTTT	CASSWGQGGAFF
TRBJ2-1	TRBV4-1	.	.	TGCGCCAGCAGCCAAGTTTTTACAGGTGGCCAGGTTCGTGAGCAGTTCTTC	CASSQVFTGGQVREQFF